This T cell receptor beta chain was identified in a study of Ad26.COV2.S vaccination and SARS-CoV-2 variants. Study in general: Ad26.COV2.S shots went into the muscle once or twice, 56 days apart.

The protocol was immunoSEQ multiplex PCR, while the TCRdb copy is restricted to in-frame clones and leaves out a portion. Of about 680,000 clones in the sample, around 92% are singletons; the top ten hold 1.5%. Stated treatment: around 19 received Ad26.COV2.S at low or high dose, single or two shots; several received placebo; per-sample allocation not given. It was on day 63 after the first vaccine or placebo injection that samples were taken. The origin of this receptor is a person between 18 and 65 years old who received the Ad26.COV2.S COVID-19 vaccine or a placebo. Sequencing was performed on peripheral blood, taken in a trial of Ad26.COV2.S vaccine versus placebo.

The CDR3 coding sequence is TGTGCCAGCAGTTATGCCTGGGGGGGCAATTCACCCCTCCACTTT. Protein: CASSYAWGGNSPLHF. The J gene is TRBJ1-6, the V gene TRBV6-5; possible D gene TRBD1, 6 bases. CDR1 MNHEY and CDR2 SVGAGI come from the germline V gene. The CDR3 totals 15 residues. V shed 3 bases and J shed 7 bases, with 13 bases lying between them.